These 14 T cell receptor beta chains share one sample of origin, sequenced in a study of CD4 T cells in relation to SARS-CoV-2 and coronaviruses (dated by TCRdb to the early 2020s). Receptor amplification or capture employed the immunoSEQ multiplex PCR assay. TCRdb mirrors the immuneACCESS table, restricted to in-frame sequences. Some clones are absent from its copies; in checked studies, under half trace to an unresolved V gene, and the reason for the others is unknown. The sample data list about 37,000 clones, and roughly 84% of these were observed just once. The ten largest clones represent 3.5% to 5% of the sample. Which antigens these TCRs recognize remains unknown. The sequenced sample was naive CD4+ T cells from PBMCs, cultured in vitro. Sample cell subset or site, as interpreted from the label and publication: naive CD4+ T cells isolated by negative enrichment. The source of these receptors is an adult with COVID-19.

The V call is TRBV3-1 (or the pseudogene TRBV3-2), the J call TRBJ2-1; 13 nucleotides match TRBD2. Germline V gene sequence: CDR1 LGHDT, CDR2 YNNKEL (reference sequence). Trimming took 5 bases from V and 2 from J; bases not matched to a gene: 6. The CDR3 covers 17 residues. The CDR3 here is CASSGGLAGLAYNEQFF. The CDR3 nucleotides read TGTGCCAGCAGCGGGGGACTAGCGGGGTTGGCCTACAATGAGCAGTTCTTC.

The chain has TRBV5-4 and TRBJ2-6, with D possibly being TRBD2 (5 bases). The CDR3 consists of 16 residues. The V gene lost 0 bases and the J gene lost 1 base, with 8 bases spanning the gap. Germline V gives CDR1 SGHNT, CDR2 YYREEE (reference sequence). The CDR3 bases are TGTGCCAGCAGCTTGGGACGGGGTTCTGGGGCCAACGTCCTGACTTTC. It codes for CASSLGRGSGANVLTF.

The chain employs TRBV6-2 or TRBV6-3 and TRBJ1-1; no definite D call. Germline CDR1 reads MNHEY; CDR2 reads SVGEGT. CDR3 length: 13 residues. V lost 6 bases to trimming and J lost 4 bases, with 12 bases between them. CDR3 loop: CASSASRFTEAFF. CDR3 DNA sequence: TGTGCCAGCAGCGCCTCCAGGTTCACTGAAGCTTTCTTT.

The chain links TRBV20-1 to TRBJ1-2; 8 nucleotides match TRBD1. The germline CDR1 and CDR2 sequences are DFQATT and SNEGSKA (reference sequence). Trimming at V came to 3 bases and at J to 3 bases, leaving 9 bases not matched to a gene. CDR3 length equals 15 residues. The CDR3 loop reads CSASDQGAFDYGYTF. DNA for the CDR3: TGCAGTGCTAGTGATCAGGGGGCTTTCGACTATGGCTACACCTTC.

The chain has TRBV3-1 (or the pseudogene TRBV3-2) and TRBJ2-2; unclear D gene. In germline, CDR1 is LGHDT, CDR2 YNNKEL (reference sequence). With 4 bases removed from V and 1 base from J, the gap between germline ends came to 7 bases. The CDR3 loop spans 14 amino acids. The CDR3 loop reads CASSPVRNTGELFF. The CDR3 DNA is TGTGCCAGCAGCCCGGTTAGGAACACCGGGGAGCTGTTTTTT.

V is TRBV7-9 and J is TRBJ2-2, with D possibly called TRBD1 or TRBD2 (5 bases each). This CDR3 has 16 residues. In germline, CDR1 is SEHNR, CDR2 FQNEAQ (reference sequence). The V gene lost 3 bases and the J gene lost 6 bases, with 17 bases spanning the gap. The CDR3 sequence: CASSFWLRRGAGELFF. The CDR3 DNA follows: TGTGCCAGCAGCTTCTGGTTGCGCCGAGGGGCCGGGGAGCTGTTTTTT.

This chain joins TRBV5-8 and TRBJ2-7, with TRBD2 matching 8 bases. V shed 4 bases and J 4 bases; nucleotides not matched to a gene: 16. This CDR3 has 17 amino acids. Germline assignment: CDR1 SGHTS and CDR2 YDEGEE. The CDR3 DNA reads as TGTGCCAGCAGCCGGGTCCTAACCAGCGGGAGTCTGTACGAGCAGTACTTC. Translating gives CASSRVLTSGSLYEQYF.

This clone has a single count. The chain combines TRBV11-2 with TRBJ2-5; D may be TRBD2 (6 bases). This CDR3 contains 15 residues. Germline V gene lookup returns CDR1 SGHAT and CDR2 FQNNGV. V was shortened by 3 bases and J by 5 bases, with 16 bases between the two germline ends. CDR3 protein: CASSLSGGNGETQYF. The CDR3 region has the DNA TGTGCCAGCAGCTTGTCAGGCGGGAATGGGGAGACCCAGTACTTC.

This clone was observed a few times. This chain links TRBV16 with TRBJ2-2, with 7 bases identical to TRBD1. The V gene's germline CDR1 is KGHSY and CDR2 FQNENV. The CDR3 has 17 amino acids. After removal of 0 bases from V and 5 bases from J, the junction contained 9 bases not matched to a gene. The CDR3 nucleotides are TGTGCCAGCAGCCAATCCACCGACAGGGTTCAAACCGGGGAGCTGTTTTTT. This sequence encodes CASSQSTDRVQTGELFF.

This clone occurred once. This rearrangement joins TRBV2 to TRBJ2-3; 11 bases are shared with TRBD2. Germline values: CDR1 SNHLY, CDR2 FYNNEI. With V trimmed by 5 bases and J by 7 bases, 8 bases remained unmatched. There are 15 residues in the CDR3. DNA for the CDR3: TGTGCCAGCAGTCGACTAGCGGGAAAGTCCCATACGCAGTATTTT. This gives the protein CASSRLAGKSHTQYF.

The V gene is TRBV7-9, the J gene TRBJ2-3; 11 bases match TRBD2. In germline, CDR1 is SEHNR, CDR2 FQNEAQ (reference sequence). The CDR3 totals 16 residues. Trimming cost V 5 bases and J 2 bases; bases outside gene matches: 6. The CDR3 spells CASSARLAGYTDTQYF. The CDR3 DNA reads TGTGCCAGCAGCGCAAGACTAGCGGGATACACAGATACGCAGTATTTT.

The CDR3 loop reads CASSSNIQGTGANVLTF. The CDR3 nucleotides read TGTGCCAGCAGCTCAAATATACAGGGAACTGGGGCCAACGTCCTGACTTTC. This rearrangement joins TRBV7-9 to TRBJ2-6; D is perhaps TRBD1 (6 bases). The length of the CDR3 is 17 residues. V was trimmed by 4 bases and J by 2 bases, leaving 15 bases between them. Germline V gene data show CDR1 as SEHNR and CDR2 as FQNEAQ (reference sequence).

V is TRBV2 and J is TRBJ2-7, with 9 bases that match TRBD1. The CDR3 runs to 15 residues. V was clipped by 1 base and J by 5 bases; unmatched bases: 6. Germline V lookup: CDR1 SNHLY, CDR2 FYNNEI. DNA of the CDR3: TGTGCCAGCAGTGAAGTGAGGACAGGGGTAAACGAGCAGTACTTC. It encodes CASSEVRTGVNEQYF.

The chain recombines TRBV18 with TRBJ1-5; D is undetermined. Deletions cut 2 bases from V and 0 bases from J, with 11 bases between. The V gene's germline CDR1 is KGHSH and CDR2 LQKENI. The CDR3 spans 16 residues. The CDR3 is CASSPSGPNSNQPQHF. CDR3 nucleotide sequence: TGTGCCAGCTCACCATCGGGTCCAAATAGCAATCAGCCCCAGCATTTT.